The source of this TCR beta chain is a study of T cells expressing NK-cell markers. Study in general: The sequencing cohort of eight donors included seven HCMV-seropositive individuals and one seronegative individual.

The CDR3 sequence is 14 residues long. Germline V lookup: CDR1 WNHNN, CDR2 SYGVQD (reference sequence). TCRdb re-called the 5' RACE reads and gives one entry per CDR3 protein, without DNA. The repertoire table contains around 470,000 distinct CDR3 sequences. The chain combines TRBV10-1 with TRBJ2-3; TCRdb selects TRBD2, and the lack of DNA leaves this call unchecked. The TCR was taken from a woman between 45 and 65 years old in good health. The sequenced material came from blood T cells: a sorted CD56 or NKG2C T cell subset, CD4+ or CD8+ T cells, or bulk PBMC T cells (not recorded which). This CDR3 reads CASSEEGVTDTQYF.